The sample holds many counts of the clone carrying this TCR beta chain. TCRdb ran MiXCR on the 5' RACE reads and lists one entry per CDR3 protein. The sample has some 37,000 distinct CDR3 sequences; less than 5.5% are singletons. The data stem from a study of spatial heterogeneity in lung cancer. The CDR3 consists of 14 residues. Trimming took 1 base from V and 5 from J, leaving 12 bases between them. CDR1 and CDR2 (germline): SGHRS, YFSETQ. Specified time point: sample taken at primary tumor resection. Sequencing was performed on whole RNA extracted from tumor and nontumor lung tissue, or from frozen PBMC, and the material was left unsorted.

Source: PBMCs, taken at surgery. The sequence was obtained from a female donor with early-stage non-small cell lung cancer. This chain connects TRBV5-1 to TRBJ2-5; D is possibly TRBD2 (5 bases). The CDR3 DNA follows: TGCGCCAGCAGCTTGTCGGGGAACTCGGAGACCCAGTACTTC. Protein product: CASSLSGNSETQYF. The full variable domain, completed using reference TRBV5-1 and TRBJ2-5, is KAGVTQTPRYLIKTRGQQVTLSCSPISGHRSVSWYQQTPGQGLQFLFEYFSETQRNKGNFPGRFSGRQFSNSRSEMNVSTLELGDSALYLCASSLSGNSETQYFGPGTRLLVL.